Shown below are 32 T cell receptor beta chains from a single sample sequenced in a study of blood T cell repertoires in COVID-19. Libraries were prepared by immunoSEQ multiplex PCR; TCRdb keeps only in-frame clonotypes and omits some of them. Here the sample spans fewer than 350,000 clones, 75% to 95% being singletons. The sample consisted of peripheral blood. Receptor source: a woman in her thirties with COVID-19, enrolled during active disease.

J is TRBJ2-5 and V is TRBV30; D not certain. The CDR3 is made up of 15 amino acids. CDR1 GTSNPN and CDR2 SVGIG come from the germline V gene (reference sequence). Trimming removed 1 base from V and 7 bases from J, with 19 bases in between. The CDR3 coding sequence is TGTGCCTGGAGTGCCTCGGTGCGGTCCCCCGGGACCCAGTACTTC. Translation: CAWSASVRSPGTQYF.

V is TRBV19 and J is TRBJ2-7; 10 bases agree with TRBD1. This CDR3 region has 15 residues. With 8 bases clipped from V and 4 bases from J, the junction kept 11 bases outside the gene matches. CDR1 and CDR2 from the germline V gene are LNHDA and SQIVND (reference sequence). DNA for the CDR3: TGTGCCAGTTCTTCCCGGGACAGGGGCCCTTACGAGCAGTACTTC. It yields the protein CASSSRDRGPYEQYF.

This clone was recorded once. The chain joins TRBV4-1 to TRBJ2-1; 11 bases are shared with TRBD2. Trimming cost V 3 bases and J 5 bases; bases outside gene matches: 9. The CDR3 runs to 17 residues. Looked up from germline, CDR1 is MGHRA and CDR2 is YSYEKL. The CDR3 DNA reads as TGCGCCAGCAGCCAGGATGTAGCGGGAGGGCTAAACAATGAGCAGTTCTTC. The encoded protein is CASSQDVAGGLNNEQFF.

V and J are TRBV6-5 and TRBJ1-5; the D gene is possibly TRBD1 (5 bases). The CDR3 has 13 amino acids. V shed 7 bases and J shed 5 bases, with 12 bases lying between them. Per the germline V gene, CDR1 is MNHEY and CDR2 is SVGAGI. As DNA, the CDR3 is TGTGCCAGCAAACGCAGGGAGGATCAGCCCCAGCATTTT. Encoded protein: CASKRREDQPQHF.

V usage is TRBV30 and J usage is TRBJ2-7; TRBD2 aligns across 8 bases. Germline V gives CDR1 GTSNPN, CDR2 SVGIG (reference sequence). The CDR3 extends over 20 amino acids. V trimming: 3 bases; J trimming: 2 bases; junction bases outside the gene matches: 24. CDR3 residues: CAWRISGTRASSGLTYEQYF. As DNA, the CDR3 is TGTGCCTGGAGAATCTCCGGGACCCGGGCGTCTAGCGGGCTGACCTACGAGCAGTACTTC.

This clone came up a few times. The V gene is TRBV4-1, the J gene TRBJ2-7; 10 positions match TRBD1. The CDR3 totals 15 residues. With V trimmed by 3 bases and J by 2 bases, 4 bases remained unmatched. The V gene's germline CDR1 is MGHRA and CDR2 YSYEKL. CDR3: CASSHPGQGPYEQYF. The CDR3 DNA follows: TGCGCCAGCAGCCACCCGGGACAGGGGCCCTACGAGCAGTACTTC.

The CDR3 DNA follows: TGTGCCAGCAGTTACTCGGGGGGGAATCAGCCCCAGCATTTT. Residues: CASSYSGGNQPQHF. The rearrangement joins TRBV6-2 or TRBV6-3 to TRBJ1-5; the D gene is possibly TRBD1 (5 bases). Trimming shortened V by 0 bases and J by 4 bases, and 7 bases separated the two germline ends. Germline V CDR1 and CDR2: MNHEY, SVGEGT. The CDR3 totals 14 residues.

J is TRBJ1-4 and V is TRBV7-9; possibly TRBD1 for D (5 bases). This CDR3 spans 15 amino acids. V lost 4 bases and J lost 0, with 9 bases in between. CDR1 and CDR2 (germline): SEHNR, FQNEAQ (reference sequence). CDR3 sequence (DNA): TGTGCCAGCAGCTCGACAGTTACAACTAATGAAAAACTGTTTTTT. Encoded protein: CASSSTVTTNEKLFF.

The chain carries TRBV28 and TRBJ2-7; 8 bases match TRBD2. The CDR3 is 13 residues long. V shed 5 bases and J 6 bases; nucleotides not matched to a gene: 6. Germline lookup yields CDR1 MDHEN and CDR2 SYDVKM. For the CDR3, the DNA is TGTGCCAGCAGTCCCCACGGGAGGGGCGAGCAGTACTTC. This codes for CASSPHGRGEQYF. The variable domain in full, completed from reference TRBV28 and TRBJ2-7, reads DVKVTQSSRYLVKRTGEKVFLECVQDMDHENMFWYRQDPGLGLRLIYFSYDVKMKEKGDIPEGYSVSREKKERFSLILESASTNQTSMYLCASSPHGRGEQYFGPGTRLTVT.

CDR3 loop: CASSLEAPGDTQYF. The CDR3 bases are TGTGCCAGCAGTCTGGAGGCGCCCGGGGATACGCAGTATTTT. V usage is TRBV7-2 and J usage is TRBJ2-3, with D possibly TRBD2 on 5 matching bases. Germline CDR1 reads SGHTA; CDR2 reads FQGNSA. V dropped 6 bases and J dropped 6 bases, with 16 bases sitting between them. CDR3 size: 14 residues. The complete variable domain, with remaining parts taken from reference TRBV7-2 and TRBJ2-3, reads GAGVSQSPSNKVTEKGKDVELRCDPISGHTALYWYRQSLGQGLEFLIYFQGNSAPDKSGLPSDRFSAERTGGSVSTLTIQRTQQEDSAVYLCASSLEAPGDTQYFGPGTRLTVL.

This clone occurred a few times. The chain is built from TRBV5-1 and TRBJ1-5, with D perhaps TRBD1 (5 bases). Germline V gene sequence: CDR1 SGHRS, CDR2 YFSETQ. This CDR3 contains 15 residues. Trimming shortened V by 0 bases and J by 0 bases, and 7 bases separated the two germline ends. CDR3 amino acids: CASSLEGFSNQPQHF. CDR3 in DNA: TGCGCCAGCAGCTTGGAGGGGTTTAGCAATCAGCCCCAGCATTTT.

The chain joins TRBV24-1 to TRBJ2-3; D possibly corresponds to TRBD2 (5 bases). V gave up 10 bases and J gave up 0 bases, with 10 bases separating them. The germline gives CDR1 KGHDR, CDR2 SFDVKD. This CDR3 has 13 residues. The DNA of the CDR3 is TGTGCCACAGCCGGGGTTAGCACAGATACGCAGTATTTT. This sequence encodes CATAGVSTDTQYF.

CDR3 amino acids: CATRDHAGADTQYF. The CDR3 nucleotides are TGTGCCACCAGGGACCACGCCGGGGCAGATACGCAGTATTTT. The chain joins TRBV15 to TRBJ2-3; D might be TRBD2 (5 bases). Trimming stripped 6 bases from V and 4 bases from J, with 14 bases between. Germline assignment: CDR1 LNHNV and CDR2 YYDKDF (reference sequence). The CDR3 runs to 14 residues.

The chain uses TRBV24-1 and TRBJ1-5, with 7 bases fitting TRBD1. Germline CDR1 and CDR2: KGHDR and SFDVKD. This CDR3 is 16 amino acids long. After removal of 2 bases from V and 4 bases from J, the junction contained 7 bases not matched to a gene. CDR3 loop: CATSDSGTARNQPQHF. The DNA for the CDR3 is TGTGCCACCAGTGATTCAGGGACAGCGCGAAATCAGCCCCAGCATTTT.

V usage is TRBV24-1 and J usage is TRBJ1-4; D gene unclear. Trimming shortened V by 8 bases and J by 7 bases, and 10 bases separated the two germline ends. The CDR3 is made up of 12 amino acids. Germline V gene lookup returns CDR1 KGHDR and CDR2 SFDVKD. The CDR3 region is CATMGPGEKLFF. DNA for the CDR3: TGTGCCACCATGGGTCCGGGTGAAAAACTGTTTTTT.

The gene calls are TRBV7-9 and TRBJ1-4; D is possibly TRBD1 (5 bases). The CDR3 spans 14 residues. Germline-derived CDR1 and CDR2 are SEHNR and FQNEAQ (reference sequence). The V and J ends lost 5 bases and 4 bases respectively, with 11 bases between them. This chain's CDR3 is CASSTTGNNEKLFF. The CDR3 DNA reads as TGTGCCAGCAGCACAACAGGAAATAATGAAAAACTGTTTTTT.

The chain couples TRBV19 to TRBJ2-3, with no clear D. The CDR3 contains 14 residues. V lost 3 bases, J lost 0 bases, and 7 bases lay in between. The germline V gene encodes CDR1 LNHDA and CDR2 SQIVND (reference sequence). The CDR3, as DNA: TGTGCCAGTAGTATCCAACAGAGCACAGATACGCAGTATTTT. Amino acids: CASSIQQSTDTQYF.

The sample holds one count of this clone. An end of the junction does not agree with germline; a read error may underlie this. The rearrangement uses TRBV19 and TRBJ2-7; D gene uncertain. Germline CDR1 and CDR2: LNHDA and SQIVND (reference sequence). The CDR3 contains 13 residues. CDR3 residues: CASSMISSPTVYF. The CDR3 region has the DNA TGTGCCAGTAGTATGATCAGTAGCCCTACGGTGTATTTC.

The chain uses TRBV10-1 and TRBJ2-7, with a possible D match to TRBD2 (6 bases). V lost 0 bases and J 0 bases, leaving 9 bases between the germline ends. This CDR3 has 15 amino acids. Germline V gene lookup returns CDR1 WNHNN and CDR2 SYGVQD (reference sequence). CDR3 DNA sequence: TGCGCCAGCAGTGAGTCAGGGACTTCCTCCTACGAGCAGTACTTC. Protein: CASSESGTSSYEQYF.

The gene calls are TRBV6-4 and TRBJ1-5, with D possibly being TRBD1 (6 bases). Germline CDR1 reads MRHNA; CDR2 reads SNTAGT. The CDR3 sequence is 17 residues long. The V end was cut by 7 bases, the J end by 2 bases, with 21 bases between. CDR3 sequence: CASTPLSLQGRNQPQHF. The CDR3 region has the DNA TGTGCCAGCACCCCCCTCTCGTTACAGGGCCGCAATCAGCCCCAGCATTTT.

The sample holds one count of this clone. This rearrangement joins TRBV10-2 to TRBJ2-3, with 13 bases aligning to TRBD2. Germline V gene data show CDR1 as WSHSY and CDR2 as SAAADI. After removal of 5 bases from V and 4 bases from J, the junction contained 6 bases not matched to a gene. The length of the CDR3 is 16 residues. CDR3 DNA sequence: TGCGCCAGCAGTCCGGGACTAGCGGGATATGCAGATACGCAGTATTTT. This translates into CASSPGLAGYADTQYF.

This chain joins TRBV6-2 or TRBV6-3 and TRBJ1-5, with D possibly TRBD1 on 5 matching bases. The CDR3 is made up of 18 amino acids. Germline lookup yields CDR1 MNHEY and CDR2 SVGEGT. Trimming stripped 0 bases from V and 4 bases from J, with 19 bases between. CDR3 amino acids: CASSYSDSSPAFNQPQHF. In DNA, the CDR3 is TGTGCCAGCAGTTACTCCGACAGTTCCCCGGCCTTTAATCAGCCCCAGCATTTT.

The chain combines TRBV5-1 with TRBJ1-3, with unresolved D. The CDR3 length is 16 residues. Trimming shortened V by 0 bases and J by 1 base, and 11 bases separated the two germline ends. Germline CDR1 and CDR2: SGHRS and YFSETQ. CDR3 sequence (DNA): TGCGCCAGCAGCTTGGCCGGGTACGGATCTGGAAACACCATATATTTT. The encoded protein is CASSLAGYGSGNTIYF.

CDR3 in amino acids: CSAKKSQGAFF. The CDR3 DNA is TGCAGTGCCAAAAAGTCCCAGGGGGCTTTCTTT. This chain connects TRBV20-1 to TRBJ1-1; tentative D call: TRBD1 (6 bases). V was cut by 6 bases and J by 11 bases, with 16 bases left in between. The germline gives CDR1 DFQATT, CDR2 SNEGSKA (reference sequence). This CDR3 is built from 11 residues.

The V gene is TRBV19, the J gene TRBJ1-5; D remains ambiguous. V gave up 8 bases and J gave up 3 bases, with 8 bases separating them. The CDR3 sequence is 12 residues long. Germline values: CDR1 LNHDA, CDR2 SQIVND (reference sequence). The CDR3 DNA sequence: TGTGCCAGTTCAGGTGACAATCAGCCCCAGCATTTT. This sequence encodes CASSGDNQPQHF. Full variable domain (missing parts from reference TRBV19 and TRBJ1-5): DGGITQSPKYLFRKEGQNVTLSCEQNLNHDAMYWYRQDPGQGLRLIYYSQIVNDFQKGDIAEGYSVSREKKESFPLTVTSAQKNPTAFYLCASSGDNQPQHFGDGTRLSIL.

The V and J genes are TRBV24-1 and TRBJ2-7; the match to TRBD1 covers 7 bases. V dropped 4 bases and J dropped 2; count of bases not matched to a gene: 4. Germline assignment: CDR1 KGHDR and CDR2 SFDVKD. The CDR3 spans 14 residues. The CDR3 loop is CATSEPGTAYEQYF. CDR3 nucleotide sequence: TGTGCCACCAGTGAGCCCGGGACAGCCTACGAGCAGTACTTC.

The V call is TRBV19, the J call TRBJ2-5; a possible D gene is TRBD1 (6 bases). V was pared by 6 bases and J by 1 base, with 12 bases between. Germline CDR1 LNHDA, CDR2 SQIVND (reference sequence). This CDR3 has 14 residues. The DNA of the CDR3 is TGTGCCAGTAGGCAACAGGGCGCCCAAGAGACCCAGTACTTC. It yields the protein CASRQQGAQETQYF.

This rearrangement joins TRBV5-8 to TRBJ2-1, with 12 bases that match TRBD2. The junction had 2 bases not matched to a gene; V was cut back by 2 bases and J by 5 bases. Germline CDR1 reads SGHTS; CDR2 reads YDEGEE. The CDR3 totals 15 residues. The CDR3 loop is CASSFLAGGNNEQFF. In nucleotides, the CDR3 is TGTGCCAGCAGCTTCCTAGCGGGAGGGAACAATGAGCAGTTCTTC.

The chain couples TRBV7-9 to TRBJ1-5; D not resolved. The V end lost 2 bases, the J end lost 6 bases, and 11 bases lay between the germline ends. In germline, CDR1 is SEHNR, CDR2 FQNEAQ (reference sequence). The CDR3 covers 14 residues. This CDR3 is CASSLPPRIQPQHF. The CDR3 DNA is TGTGCCAGCAGCTTACCCCCGCGGATTCAGCCCCAGCATTTT. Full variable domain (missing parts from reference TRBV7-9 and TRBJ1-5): DTGVSQNPRHKITKRGQNVTFRCDPISEHNRLYWYRQTLGQGPEFLTYFQNEAQLEKSRLLSDRFSAERPKGSFSTLEIQRTEQGDSAMYLCASSLPPRIQPQHFGDGTRLSIL.

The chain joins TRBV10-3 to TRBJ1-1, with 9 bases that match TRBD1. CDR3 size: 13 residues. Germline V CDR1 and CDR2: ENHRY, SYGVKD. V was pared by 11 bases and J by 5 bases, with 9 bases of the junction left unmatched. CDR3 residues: CAALDRGITEAFF. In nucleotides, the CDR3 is TGTGCCGCCCTGGACAGGGGAATTACTGAAGCTTTCTTT.

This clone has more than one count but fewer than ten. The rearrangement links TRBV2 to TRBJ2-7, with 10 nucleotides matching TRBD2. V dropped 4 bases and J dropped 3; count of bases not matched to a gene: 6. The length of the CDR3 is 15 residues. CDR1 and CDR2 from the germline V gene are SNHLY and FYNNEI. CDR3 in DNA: TGTGCCAGCAGTGCTTCTAGCGGGAGCGGCTACGAGCAGTACTTC. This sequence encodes CASSASSGSGYEQYF.

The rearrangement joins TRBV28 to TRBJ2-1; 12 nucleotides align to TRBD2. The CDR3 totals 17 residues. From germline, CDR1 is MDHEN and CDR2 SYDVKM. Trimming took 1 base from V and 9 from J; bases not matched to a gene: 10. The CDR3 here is CASSLYGSSGRAVEQFF. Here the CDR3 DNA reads TGTGCCAGCAGTTTATATGGTTCTAGCGGGAGGGCCGTTGAGCAGTTCTTC.